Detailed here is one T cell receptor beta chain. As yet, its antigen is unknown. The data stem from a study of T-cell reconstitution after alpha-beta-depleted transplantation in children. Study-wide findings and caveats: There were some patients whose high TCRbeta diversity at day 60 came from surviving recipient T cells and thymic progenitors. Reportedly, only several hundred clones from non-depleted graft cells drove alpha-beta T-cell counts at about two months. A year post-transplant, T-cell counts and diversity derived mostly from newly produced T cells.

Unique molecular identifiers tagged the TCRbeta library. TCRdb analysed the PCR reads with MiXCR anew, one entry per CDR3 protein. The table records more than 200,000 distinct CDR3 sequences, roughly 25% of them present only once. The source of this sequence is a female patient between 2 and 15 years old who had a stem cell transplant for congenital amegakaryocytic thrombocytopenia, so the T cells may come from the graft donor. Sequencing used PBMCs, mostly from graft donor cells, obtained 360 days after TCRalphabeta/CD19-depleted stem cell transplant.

The CDR3 DNA reads as TGTGCCAGCAGCTTAGATCGTGCGGTGGGGGAATCAGATACGCAGTATTTT. Translated: CASSLDRAVGESDTQYF. The chain carries TRBV11-2 and TRBJ2-3; D may correspond to TRBD1 or TRBD2 (5 bases each). Trimming cost V 0 bases and J 4 bases, with 17 bases left between them. This CDR3 has 17 amino acids. Germline V gene sequence: CDR1 SGHAT, CDR2 FQNNGV.